This passage covers 9 T cell receptor beta chains from one sample sequenced in a study of blood T cell repertoires in COVID-19. Here immunoSEQ multiplex PCR was the method, and the copy in TCRdb shows in-frame clones only, minus some. There are tens of thousands of clones in the sample; around 86% occur only once, and around 5% lies in the top ten. Sequencing used peripheral blood. These receptors originate from a man between 50 and 59 years old with active or convalescent COVID-19.

This chain links TRBV6-1 with TRBJ1-2; 8 nucleotides match TRBD1. J gave up 5 bases and V 1 base, and 6 bases lay outside the gene matches. The CDR3 is 15 residues long. Per germline, CDR1 MNHNS and CDR2 SASEGT. This chain's CDR3 is CASSEGGRGLYGYTF. Here the CDR3 DNA reads TGTGCCAGCAGTGAAGGGGGCAGGGGGCTTTATGGCTACACCTTC.

This chain links TRBV12-3 or TRBV12-4 with TRBJ1-6; D is possibly TRBD1 (5 bases). This CDR3 is built from 13 residues. V was trimmed by 8 bases and J by 7 bases, leaving 12 bases between them. CDR3 protein: CASRQGFNSPLHF. The CDR3 DNA reads as TGTGCCAGCCGCCAGGGCTTCAATTCACCCCTCCACTTT.

The rearrangement links TRBV15 to TRBJ2-7, with 14 positions matching TRBD2. Per germline, CDR1 LNHNV and CDR2 YYDKDF (reference sequence). The CDR3 covers 15 residues. Unmatched junction bases numbered 2, after V lost 4 bases and J lost 3 bases. For the CDR3, the DNA is TGTGCCACCAGCATGGGACTAGCGGGGGACTACGAGCAGTACGTC. Translation: CATSMGLAGDYEQYV.

This chain joins TRBV5-1 and TRBJ2-7; 8 positions match TRBD1. V lost 0 bases to trimming and J lost 5 bases; unmatched junction nucleotides: 10. The germline gives CDR1 SGHRS, CDR2 YFSETQ. There are 16 residues in the CDR3. CDR3 nucleotides: TGCGCCAGCAGCTTGGCCTCATCAGGGGGCTACAACGAGCAGTACTTC. Its protein is CASSLASSGGYNEQYF.

The chain recombines TRBV28 with TRBJ2-5, with 8 bases aligning to TRBD2. With 5 bases clipped from V and 6 bases from J, the junction kept 11 bases outside the gene matches. The germline V gene has CDR1 MDHEN and CDR2 SYDVKM. The CDR3 has 15 residues. CDR3 DNA sequence: TGTGCCAGCAGTCGGCGGGGGGCCCCGCGCCAGACCCAGTACTTC. The encoded protein is CASSRRGAPRQTQYF.

The chain joins TRBV5-4 to TRBJ1-1; 7 nucleotides line up with TRBD1. The germline V gene encodes CDR1 SGHNT and CDR2 YYREEE (reference sequence). V shed 4 bases, J shed 7 bases, and the junction held 16 bases outside the gene matches. There are 16 residues in the CDR3. CDR3 region: CASSQGQDRKGSEAFF. The DNA for the CDR3 is TGTGCCAGCAGCCAAGGACAGGACAGGAAGGGGAGTGAAGCTTTCTTT.

V is TRBV18 and J is TRBJ1-1; D perhaps matches TRBD1 (6 bases). This CDR3 has 17 residues. Germline-derived CDR1 and CDR2 are KGHSH and LQKENI. The germline V and J ends were trimmed by 3 bases and 4 bases, with 21 bases remaining between them. The CDR3 bases are TGTGCCAGCTCACCCGTACCGACAGGTCGGGCTATCACTGAAGCTTTCTTT. This translates into CASSPVPTGRAITEAFF.

This chain joins TRBV7-2 and TRBJ2-1, with TRBD2 identical over 7 bases. CDR1 is SGHTA, CDR2 FQGNSA, per germline. This CDR3 comprises 19 residues. V dropped 1 base and J dropped 10; count of bases not matched to a gene: 22. CDR3 residues: CASSLGYTSGGRRFGEQFF. The CDR3 DNA follows: TGTGCCAGCAGCTTAGGATACACGTCCGGGGGGAGAAGGTTTGGAGAGCAGTTCTTC.

V is TRBV18 and J is TRBJ2-7; 7 positions match TRBD1. The CDR3 runs to 13 residues. The germline V gene encodes CDR1 KGHSH and CDR2 LQKENI. Trimming took 1 base from V and 7 from J; bases not matched to a gene: 4. The CDR3 sequence: CASSPRAGGEQYF. The CDR3 DNA reads as TGTGCCAGCTCACCACGGGCAGGGGGTGAGCAGTACTTC.